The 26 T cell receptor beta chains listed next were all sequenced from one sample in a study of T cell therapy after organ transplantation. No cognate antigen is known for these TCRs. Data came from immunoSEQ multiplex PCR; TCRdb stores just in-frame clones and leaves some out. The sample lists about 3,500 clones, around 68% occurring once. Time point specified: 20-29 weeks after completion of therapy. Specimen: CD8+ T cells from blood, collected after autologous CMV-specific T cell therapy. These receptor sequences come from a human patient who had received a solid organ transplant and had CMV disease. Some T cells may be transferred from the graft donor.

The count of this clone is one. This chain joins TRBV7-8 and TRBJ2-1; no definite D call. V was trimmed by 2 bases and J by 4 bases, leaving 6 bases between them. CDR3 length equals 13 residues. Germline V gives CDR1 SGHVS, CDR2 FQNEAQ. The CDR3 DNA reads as TGTGCCAGCAGCTTAATTAATTACAATGAGCAGTTCTTC. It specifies CASSLINYNEQFF.

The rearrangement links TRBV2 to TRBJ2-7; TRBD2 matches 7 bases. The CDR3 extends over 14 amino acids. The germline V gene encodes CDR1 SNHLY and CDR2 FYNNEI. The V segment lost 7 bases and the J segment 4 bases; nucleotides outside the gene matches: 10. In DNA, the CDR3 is TGTGCCAGCACCGGTGAGGGACTACCTTACGAGCAGTACTTC. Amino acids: CASTGEGLPYEQYF. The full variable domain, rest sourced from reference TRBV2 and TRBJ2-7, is EPEVTQTPSHQVTQMGQEVILRCVPISNHLYFYWYRQILGQKVEFLVSFYNNEISEKSEIFDDQFSVERPDGSNFTLKIRSTKLEDSAMYFCASTGEGLPYEQYFGPGTRLTVT.

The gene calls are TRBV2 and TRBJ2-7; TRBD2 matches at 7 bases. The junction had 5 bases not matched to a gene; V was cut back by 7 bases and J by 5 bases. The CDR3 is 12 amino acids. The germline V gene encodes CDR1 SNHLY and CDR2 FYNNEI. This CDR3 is CASTPGGNEQYF. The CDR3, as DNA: TGTGCCAGCACCCCGGGGGGTAACGAGCAGTACTTC.

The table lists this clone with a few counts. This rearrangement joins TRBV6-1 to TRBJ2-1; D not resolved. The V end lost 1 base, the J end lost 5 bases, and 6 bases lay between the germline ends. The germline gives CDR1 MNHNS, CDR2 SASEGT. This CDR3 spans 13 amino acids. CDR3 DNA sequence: TGTGCCAGCAGTGAAGACAGCCACAATGAGCAGTTCTTC. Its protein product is CASSEDSHNEQFF.

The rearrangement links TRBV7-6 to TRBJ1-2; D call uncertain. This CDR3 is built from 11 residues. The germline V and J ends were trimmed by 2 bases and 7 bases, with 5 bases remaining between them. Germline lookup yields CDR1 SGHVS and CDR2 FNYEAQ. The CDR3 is CASSLYSGYTF. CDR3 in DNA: TGTGCCAGCAGCTTATACAGTGGCTACACCTTC.

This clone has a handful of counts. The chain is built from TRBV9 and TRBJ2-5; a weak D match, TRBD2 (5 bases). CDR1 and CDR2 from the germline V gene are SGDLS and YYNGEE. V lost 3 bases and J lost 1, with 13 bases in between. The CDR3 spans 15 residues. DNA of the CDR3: TGTGCCAGCAGCGACGGGGTCTTGAGCCAAGAGACCCAGTACTTC. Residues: CASSDGVLSQETQYF.

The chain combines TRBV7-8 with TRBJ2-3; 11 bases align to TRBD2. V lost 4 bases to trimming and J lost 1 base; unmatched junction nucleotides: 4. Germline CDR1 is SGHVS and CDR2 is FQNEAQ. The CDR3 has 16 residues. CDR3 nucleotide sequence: TGTGCCAGCAGCTCAGGGACTAGCGGCCGCACAGATACGCAGTATTTT. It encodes CASSSGTSGRTDTQYF.

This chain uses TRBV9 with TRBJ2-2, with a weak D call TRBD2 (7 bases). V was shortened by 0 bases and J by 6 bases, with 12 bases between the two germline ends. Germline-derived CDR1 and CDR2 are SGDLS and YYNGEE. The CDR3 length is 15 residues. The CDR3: CASSVDGGAAGELFF. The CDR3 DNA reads TGTGCCAGCAGCGTAGATGGGGGGGCAGCCGGGGAGCTGTTTTTT.

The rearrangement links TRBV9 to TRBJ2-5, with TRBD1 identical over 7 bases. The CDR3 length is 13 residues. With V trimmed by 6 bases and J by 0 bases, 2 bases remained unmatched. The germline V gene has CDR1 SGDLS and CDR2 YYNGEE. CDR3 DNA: TGTGCCAGCAAAGGGGGCGACCAAGAGACCCAGTACTTC. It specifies CASKGGDQETQYF. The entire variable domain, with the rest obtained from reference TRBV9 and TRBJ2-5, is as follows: DSGVTQTPKHLITATGQRVTLRCSPRSGDLSVYWYQQSLDQGLQFLIQYYNGEERAKGNILERFSAQQFPDLHSELNLSSLELGDSALYFCASKGGDQETQYFGPGTRLLVL.

The CDR3, as DNA: TGTGCCAGCAGCTTAGGAGCGGGAGGAGGCAATGAGCAGTTCTTC. Residues: CASSLGAGGGNEQFF. The V call is TRBV11-2, the J call TRBJ2-1, with TRBD2 matching over 9 bases. J gave up 6 bases and V 1 base, and 4 bases lay outside the gene matches. The germline CDR1 and CDR2 sequences are SGHAT and FQNNGV. The length of the CDR3 is 15 residues.

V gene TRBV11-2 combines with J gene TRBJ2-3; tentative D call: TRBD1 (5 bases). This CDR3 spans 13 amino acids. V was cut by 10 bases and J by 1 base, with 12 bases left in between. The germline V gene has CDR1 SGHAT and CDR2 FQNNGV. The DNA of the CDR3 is TGTGCCATTTCGCAGGGCCGCACAGATACGCAGTATTTT. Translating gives CAISQGRTDTQYF.

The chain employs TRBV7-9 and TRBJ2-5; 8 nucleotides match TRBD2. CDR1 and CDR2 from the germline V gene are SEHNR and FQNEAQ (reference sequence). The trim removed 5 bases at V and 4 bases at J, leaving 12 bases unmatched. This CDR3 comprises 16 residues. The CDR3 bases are TGTGCCAGCAGCCTAGTTCTCGGACTAGCTTCAGAGACCCAGTACTTC. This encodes CASSLVLGLASETQYF. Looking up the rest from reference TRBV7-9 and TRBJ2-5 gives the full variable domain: DTGVSQNPRHKITKRGQNVTFRCDPISEHNRLYWYRQTLGQGPEFLTYFQNEAQLEKSRLLSDRFSAERPKGSFSTLEIQRTEQGDSAMYLCASSLVLGLASETQYFGPGTRLLVL.

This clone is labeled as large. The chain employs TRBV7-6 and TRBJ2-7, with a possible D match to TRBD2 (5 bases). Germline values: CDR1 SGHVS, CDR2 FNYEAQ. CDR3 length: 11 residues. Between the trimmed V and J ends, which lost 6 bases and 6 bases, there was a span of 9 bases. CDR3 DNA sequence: TGTGCCAGCAGTACGGGAAGCGAGCAGTACTTC. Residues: CASSTGSEQYF.

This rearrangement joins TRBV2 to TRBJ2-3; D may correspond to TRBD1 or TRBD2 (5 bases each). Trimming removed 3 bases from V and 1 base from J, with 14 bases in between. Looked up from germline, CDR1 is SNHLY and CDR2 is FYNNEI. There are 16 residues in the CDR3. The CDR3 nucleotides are TGTGCCAGCAGTGATGGGGGTACGTTCGGCACAGATACGCAGTATTTT. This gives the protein CASSDGGTFGTDTQYF.

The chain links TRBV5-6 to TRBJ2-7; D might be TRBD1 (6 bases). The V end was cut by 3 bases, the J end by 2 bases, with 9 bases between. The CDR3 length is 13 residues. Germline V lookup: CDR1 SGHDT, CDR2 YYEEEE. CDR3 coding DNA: TGTGCCAGCAGCTCCAGGGGCCCCTACGAGCAGTACGTC. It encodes CASSSRGPYEQYV.

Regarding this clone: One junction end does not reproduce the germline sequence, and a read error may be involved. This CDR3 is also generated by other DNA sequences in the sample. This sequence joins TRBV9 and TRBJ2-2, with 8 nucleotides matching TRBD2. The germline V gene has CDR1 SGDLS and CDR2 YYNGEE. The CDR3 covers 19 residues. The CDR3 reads CARSVVPAGEGGGTGELFF. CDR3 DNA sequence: TGTGCCCGCAGCGTAGTTCCAGCGGGAGAGGGGGGGGGCACCGGGGAGCTGTTTTTT. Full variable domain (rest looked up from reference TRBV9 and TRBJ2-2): DSGVTQTPKHLITATGQRVTLRCSPRSGDLSVYWYQQSLDQGLQFLIQYYNGEERAKGNILERFSAQQFPDLHSELNLSSLELGDSALYFCARSVVPAGEGGGTGELFFGEGSRLTVL.

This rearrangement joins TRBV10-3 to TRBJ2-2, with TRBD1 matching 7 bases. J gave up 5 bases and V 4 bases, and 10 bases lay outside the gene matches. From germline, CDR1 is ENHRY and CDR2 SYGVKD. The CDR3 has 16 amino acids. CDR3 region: CAISVAFTGVTGELFF. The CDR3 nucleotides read TGTGCCATCAGTGTGGCCTTTACAGGGGTAACCGGGGAGCTGTTTTTT.

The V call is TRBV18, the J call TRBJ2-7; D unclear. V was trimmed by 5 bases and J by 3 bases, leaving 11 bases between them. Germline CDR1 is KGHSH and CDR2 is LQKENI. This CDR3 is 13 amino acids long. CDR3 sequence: CASSVGPGYEQYV. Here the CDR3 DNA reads TGTGCCAGCTCAGTGGGCCCAGGCTACGAGCAGTACGTC.

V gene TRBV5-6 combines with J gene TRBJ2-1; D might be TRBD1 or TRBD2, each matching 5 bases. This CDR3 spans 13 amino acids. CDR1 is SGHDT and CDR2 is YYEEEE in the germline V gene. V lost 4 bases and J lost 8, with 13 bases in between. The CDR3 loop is CASSLRDDDEQFF. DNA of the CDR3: TGTGCCAGCAGCCTCCGGGACGACGATGAGCAGTTCTTC.

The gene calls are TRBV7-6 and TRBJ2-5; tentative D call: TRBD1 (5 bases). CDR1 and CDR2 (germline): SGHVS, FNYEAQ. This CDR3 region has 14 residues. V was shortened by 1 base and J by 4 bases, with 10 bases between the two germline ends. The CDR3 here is CASSLVGVTETQYF. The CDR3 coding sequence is TGTGCCAGCAGCTTAGTAGGGGTCACAGAGACCCAGTACTTC.

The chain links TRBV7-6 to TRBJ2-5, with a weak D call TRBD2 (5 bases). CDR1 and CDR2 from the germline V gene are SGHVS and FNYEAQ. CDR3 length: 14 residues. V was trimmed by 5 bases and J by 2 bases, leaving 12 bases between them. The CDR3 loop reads CASSPRRGQETQYF. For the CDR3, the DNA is TGTGCCAGCAGCCCCCGTCGCGGGCAAGAGACCCAGTACTTC. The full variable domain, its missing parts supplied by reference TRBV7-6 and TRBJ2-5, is GAGVSQSPRYKVTKRGQDVALRCDPISGHVSLYWYRQALGQGPEFLTYFNYEAQQDKSGLPNDRFSAERPEGSISTLTIQRTEQRDSAMYRCASSPRRGQETQYFGPGTRLLVL.

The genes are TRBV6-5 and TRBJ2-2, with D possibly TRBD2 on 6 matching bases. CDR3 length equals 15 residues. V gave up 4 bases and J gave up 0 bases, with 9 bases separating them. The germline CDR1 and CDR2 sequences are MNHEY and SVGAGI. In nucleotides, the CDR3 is TGTGCCAGCAGTTCGGGGACTTCGAACACCGGGGAGCTGTTTTTT. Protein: CASSSGTSNTGELFF.

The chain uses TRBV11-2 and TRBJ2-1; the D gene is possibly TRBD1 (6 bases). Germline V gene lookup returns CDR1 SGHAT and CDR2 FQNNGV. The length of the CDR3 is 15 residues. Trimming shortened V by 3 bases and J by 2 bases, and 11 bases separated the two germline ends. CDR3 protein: CASSFGTGPYNEQFF. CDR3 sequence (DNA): TGTGCCAGCAGCTTTGGCACAGGGCCCTACAATGAGCAGTTCTTC.

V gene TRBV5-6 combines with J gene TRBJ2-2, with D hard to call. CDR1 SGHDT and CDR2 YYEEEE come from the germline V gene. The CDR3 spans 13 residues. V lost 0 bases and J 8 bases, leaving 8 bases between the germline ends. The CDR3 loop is CASSLVPQGELFF. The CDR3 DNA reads TGTGCCAGCAGCTTGGTACCCCAAGGGGAGCTGTTTTTT.

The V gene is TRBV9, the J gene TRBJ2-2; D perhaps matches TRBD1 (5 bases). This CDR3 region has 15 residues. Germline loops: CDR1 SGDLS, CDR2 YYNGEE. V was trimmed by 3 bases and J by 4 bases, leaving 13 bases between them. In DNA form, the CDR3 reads TGTGCCAGCAGCGCCCCAGGACACGGCACCGGGGAGCTGTTTTTT. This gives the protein CASSAPGHGTGELFF. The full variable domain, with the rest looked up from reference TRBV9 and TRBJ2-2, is DSGVTQTPKHLITATGQRVTLRCSPRSGDLSVYWYQQSLDQGLQFLIQYYNGEERAKGNILERFSAQQFPDLHSELNLSSLELGDSALYFCASSAPGHGTGELFFGEGSRLTVL.

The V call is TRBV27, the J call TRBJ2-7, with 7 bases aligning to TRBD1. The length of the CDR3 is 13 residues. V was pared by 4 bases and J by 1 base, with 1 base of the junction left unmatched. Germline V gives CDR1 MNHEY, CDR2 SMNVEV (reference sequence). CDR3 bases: TGTGCCAGCAGTTACAGGGGTTCCTACGAGCAGTACTTC. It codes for CASSYRGSYEQYF.